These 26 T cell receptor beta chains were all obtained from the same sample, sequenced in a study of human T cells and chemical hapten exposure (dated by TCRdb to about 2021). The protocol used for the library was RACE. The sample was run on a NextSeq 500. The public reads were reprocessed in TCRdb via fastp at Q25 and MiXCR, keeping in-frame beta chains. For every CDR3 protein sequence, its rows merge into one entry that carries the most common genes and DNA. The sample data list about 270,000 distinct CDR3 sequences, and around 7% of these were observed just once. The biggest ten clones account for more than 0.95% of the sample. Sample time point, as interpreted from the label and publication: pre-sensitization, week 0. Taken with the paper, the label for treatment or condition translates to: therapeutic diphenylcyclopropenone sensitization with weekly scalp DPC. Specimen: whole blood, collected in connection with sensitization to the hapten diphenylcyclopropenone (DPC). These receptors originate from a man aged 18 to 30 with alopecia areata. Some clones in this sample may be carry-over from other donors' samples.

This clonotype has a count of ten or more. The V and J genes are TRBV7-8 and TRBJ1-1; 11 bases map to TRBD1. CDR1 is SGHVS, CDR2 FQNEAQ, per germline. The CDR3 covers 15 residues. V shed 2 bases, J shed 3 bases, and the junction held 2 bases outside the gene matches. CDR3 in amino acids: CASSLRDRGDTEAFF. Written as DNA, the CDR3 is TGTGCCAGCAGCTTAAGGGACAGGGGGGACACTGAAGCTTTCTTT.

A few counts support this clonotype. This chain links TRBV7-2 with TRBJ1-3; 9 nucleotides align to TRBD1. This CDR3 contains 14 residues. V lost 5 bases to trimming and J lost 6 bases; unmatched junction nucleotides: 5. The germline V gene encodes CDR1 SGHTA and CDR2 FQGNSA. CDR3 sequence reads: CASSPRTGANTIYF. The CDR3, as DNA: TGTGCCAGCAGCCCCCGGACAGGGGCAAACACCATATATTTT.

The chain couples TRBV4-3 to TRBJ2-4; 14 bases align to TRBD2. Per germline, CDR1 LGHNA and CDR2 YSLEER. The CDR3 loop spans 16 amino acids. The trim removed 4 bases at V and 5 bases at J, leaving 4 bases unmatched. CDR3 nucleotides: TGCGCCAGCAGCCGACTAGCGGGGGGGCTGCAAAACATTCAGTACTTC. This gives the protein CASSRLAGGLQNIQYF.

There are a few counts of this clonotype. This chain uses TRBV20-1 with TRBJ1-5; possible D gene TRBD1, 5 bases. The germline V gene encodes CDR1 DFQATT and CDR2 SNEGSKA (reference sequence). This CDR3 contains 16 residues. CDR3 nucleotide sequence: TGCAGCCTCTCCTCCCCGGGGCAACTTAGCAATCAGCCCCAGCATTTT. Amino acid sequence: CSLSSPGQLSNQPQHF.

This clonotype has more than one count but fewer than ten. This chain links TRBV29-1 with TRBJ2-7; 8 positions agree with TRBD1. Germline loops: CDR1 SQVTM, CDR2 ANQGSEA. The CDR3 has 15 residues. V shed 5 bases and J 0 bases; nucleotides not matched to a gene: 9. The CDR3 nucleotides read TGCAGCGTTTACGCTGGACAGGGTAGCTCCTACGAGCAGTACTTC. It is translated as CSVYAGQGSSYEQYF.

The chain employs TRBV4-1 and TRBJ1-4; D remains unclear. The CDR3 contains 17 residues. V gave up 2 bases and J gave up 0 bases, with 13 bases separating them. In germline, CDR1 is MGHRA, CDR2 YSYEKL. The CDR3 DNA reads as TGCGCCAGCAGCCAACTGAGGGCCCGGACAACTAATGAAAAACTGTTTTTT. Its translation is CASSQLRARTTNEKLFF.

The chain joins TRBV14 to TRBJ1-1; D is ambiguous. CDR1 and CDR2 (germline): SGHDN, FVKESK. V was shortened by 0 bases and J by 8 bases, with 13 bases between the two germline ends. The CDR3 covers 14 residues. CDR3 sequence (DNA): TGTGCCAGCAGCCAAGAGAATCCCGGAGGCGAAGCTTTCTTT. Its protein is CASSQENPGGEAFF.

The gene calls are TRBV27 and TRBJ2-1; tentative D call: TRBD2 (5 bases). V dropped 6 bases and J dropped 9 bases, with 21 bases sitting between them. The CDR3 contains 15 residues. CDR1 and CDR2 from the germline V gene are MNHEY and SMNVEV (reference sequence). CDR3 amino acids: CASRDSTLGSLEQFF. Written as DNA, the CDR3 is TGTGCCAGCAGGGACTCGACACTGGGTTCTCTTGAGCAGTTCTTC.

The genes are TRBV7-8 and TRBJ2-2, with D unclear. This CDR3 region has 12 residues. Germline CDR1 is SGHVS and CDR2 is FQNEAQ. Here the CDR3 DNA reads TGTGCGTGCGCGCCGAACACCGGGGAGCTGTTTTTT. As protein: CACAPNTGELFF.

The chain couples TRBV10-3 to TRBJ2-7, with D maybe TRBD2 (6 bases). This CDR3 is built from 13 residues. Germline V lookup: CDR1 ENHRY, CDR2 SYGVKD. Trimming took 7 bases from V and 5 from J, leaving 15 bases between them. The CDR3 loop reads CAINGLPYDEQYF. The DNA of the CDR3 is TGTGCCATCAACGGACTACCCTACGACGAGCAGTACTTC.

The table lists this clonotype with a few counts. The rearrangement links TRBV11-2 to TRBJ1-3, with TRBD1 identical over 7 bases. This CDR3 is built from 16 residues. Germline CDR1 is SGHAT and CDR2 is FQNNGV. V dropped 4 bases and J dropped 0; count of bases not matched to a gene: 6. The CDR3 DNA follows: TGTGCCAGCAGCTCCGGACAGGTCCTCTCTGGAAACACCATATATTTT. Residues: CASSSGQVLSGNTIYF.

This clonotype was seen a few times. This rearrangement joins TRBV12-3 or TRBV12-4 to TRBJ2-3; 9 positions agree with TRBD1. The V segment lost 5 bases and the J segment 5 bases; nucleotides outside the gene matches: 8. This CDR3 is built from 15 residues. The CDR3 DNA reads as TGTGCCAGCAGTCCGGACAGGGGAGAGGAAGATACGCAGTATTTT. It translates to CASSPDRGEEDTQYF.

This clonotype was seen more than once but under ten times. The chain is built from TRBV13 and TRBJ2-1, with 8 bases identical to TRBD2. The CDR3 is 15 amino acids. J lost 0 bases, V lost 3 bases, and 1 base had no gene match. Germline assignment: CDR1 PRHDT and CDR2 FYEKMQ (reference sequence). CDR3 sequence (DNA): TGTGCCAGCAGCTTTACTAGCGGCTCCTACAATGAGCAGTTCTTC. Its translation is CASSFTSGSYNEQFF.

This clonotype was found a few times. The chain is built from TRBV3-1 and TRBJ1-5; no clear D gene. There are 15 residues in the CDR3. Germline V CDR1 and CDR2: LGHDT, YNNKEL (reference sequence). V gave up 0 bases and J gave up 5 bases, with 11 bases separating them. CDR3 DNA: TGTGCCAGCAGCCAAGATGAAGGGTTTGATCAGCCCCAGCATTTT. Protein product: CASSQDEGFDQPQHF.

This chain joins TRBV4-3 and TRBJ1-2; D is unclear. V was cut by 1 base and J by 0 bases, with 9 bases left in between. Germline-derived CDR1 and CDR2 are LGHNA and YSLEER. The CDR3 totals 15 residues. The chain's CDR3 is CASSQVQTSNYGYTF. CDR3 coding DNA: TGCGCCAGCAGCCAAGTCCAAACCTCTAACTATGGCTACACCTTC.

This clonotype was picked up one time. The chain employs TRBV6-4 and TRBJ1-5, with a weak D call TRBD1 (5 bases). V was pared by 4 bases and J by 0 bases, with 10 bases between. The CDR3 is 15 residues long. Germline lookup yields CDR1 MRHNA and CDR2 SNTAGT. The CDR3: CASSAMGGSNQPQHF. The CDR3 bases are TGTGCCAGCAGTGCCATGGGGGGTAGCAATCAGCCCCAGCATTTT.

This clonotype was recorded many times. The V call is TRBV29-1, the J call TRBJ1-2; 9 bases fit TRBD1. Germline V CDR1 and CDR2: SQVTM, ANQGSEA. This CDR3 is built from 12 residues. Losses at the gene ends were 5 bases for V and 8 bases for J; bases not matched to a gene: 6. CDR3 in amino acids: CSVFGQGSGYTF. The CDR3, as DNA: TGCAGCGTTTTCGGACAGGGGAGCGGCTACACCTTC.

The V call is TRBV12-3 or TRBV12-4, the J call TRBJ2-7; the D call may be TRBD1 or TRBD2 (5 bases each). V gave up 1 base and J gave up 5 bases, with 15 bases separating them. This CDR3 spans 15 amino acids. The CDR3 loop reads CASSLGDLGSDEQYV. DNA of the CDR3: TGTGCCAGCAGTTTAGGGGACCTAGGGTCCGACGAGCAGTACGTC.

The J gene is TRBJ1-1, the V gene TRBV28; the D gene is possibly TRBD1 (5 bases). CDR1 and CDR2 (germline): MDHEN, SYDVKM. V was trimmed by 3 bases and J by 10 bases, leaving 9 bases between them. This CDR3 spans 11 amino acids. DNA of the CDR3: TGTGCCAGCAGTTTGTCAACAGGAGCTTTCTTT. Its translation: CASSLSTGAFF.

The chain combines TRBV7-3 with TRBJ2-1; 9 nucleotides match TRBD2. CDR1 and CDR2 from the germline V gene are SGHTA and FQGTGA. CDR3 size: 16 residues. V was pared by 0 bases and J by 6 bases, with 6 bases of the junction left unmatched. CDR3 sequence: CASSLTRVAGANEQFF. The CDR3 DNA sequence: TGTGCCAGCAGCTTAACGCGGGTAGCGGGGGCCAATGAGCAGTTCTTC. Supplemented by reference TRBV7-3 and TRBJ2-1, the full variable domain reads GAGVSQTPSNKVTEKGKYVELRCDPISGHTALYWYRQSLGQGPEFLIYFQGTGAADDSGLPNDRFFAVRPEGSVSTLKIQRTERGDSAVYLCASSLTRVAGANEQFFGPGTRLTVL.

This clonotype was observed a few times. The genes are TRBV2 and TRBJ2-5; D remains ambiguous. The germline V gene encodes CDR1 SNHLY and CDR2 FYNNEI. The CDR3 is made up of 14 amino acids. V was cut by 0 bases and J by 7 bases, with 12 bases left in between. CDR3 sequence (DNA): TGTGCCAGCAGTGAAGCAAGTGGTTTCGGGACCCAGTACTTC. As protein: CASSEASGFGTQYF.

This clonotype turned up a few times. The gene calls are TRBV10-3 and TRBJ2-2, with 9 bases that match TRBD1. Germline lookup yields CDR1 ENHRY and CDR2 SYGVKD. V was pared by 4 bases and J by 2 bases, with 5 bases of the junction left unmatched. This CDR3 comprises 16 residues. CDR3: CAISGPGQGNTGELFF. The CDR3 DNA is TGTGCCATCAGTGGACCGGGACAGGGTAACACCGGGGAGCTGTTTTTT.

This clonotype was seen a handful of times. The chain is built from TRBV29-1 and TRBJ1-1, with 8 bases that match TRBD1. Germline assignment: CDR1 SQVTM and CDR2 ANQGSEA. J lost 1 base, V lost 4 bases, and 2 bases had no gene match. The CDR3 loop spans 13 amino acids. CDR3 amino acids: CSVADRENTEAFF. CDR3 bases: TGCAGCGTTGCGGACAGGGAGAACACTGAAGCTTTCTTT.

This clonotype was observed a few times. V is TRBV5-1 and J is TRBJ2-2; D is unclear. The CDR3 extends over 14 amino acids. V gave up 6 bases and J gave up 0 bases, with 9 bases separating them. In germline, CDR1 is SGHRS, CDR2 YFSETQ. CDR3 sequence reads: CASTLPANTGELFF. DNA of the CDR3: TGCGCCAGCACGTTACCAGCGAACACCGGGGAGCTGTTTTTT.

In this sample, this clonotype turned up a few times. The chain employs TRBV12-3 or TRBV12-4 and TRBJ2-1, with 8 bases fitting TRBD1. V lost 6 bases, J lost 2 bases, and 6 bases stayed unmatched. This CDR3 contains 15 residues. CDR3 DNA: TGTGCCAGCAGCCGAGGACAGGGAGCCTACAATGAGCAGTTCTTC. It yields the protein CASSRGQGAYNEQFF.

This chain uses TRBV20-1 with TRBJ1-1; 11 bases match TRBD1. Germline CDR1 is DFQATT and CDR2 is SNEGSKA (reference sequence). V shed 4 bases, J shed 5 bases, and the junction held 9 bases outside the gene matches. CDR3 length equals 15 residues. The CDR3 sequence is CSAIPDRGLLTEAFF. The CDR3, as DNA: TGCAGTGCTATTCCGGACAGGGGGCTTCTTACTGAAGCTTTCTTT.